The 31 T cell receptor beta chains below were found in one sample sequenced in a study of blood T cell repertoires in COVID-19. Using immunoSEQ multiplex PCR, the repertoire was profiled, and TCRdb retains in-frame clones only, with some absent. The repertoire has around 200,000 clones, 83% of them found once; the top ten carry under 3%. The sample was peripheral blood. Receptors were obtained from a middle-aged woman with active or convalescent COVID-19.

CDR3 sequence: CASSLHRADYGYTF. The CDR3 DNA reads as TGTGCCAGCAGCTTACACAGGGCAGACTATGGCTACACCTTC. The chain couples TRBV5-6 to TRBJ1-2; D is perhaps TRBD1 (6 bases). The CDR3 length is 14 residues. V shed 2 bases and J shed 3 bases, with 11 bases lying between them. Germline CDR1 and CDR2: SGHDT and YYEEEE.

By frequency in the sample, this clone is medium-sized (0.01 to 0.1%). V is TRBV6-2 or TRBV6-3 and J is TRBJ1-5; D is possibly TRBD1 (6 bases). Germline V gene sequence: CDR1 MNHEY, CDR2 SVGEGT. Trimming took off 5 bases at V and 0 bases at J, with 11 bases between the two ends. The CDR3 has 15 residues. The CDR3 reads CASSQGRYSNQPQHF. The CDR3 DNA follows: TGTGCCAGCAGTCAGGGGCGGTATAGCAATCAGCCCCAGCATTTT.

This sequence joins TRBV7-8 and TRBJ1-5; perhaps TRBD1 as D (6 bases). In germline, CDR1 is SGHVS, CDR2 FQNEAQ. The CDR3 has 15 residues. V was trimmed by 2 bases and J by 4 bases, leaving 12 bases between them. The CDR3 DNA reads as TGTGCCAGCAGCTTACCGGGACACCTAAATCAGCCCCAGCATTTT. This translates into CASSLPGHLNQPQHF.

The V and J genes are TRBV24-1 and TRBJ2-3; D remains ambiguous. The germline V gene encodes CDR1 KGHDR and CDR2 SFDVKD. The CDR3 totals 13 residues. V gave up 1 base and J gave up 6 bases, with 7 bases separating them. CDR3: CATSDFRLDTQYF. CDR3 nucleotide sequence: TGTGCCACCAGTGATTTCAGGCTGGATACGCAGTATTTT.

The rearrangement links TRBV28 to TRBJ1-2, with D hard to call. Germline CDR1 reads MDHEN; CDR2 reads SYDVKM. This CDR3 is built from 14 residues. V lost 2 bases to trimming and J lost 1 base, with 8 bases between them. The CDR3 sequence is CASSLTGDNYGYTF. CDR3 sequence (DNA): TGTGCCAGCAGTTTAACCGGGGATAACTATGGCTACACCTTC.

This clone was seen a single time. This sequence joins TRBV19 and TRBJ2-1, with 12 bases aligning to TRBD2. Trimming cost V 4 bases and J 4 bases; bases outside gene matches: 8. CDR3 length equals 17 residues. Germline-derived CDR1 and CDR2 are LNHDA and SQIVND (reference sequence). CDR3 region: CASSKGLAGGQYNEQFF. As DNA, the CDR3 is TGTGCCAGTAGTAAGGGACTAGCGGGTGGCCAATACAATGAGCAGTTCTTC.

This clone has ten or more counts. The chain recombines TRBV4-1 with TRBJ1-2; D ambiguous. Germline values: CDR1 MGHRA, CDR2 YSYEKL. Trimming stripped 4 bases from V and 4 bases from J, with 7 bases between. This CDR3 contains 12 residues. CDR3 sequence reads: CASSRAGYGYTF. CDR3 nucleotide sequence: TGCGCCAGCAGCCGGGCAGGCTATGGCTACACCTTC.

This rearrangement joins TRBV9 to TRBJ1-2, with D possibly being TRBD1 (5 bases). The CDR3 covers 12 residues. CDR1 and CDR2 (germline): SGDLS, YYNGEE. V was trimmed by 0 bases and J by 9 bases, leaving 9 bases between them. In DNA, the CDR3 is TGTGCCAGCAGCGTAGCAGGGAACCGCTACACCTTC. Residues: CASSVAGNRYTF. Based on the CDR3 plus reference TRBV9 and TRBJ1-2, the full variable domain is DSGVTQTPKHLITATGQRVTLRCSPRSGDLSVYWYQQSLDQGLQFLIQYYNGEERAKGNILERFSAQQFPDLHSELNLSSLELGDSALYFCASSVAGNRYTFGSGTRLTVV.

This chain connects TRBV5-1 to TRBJ2-2; D possibly corresponds to TRBD1 (5 bases). In germline, CDR1 is SGHRS, CDR2 YFSETQ. CDR3 length: 14 amino acids. Trimming took off 4 bases at V and 2 bases at J, with 9 bases between the two ends. Here the CDR3 DNA reads TGCGCCAGCAGCGGTCAGGGTAACACCGGGGAGCTGTTTTTT. Amino acid sequence: CASSGQGNTGELFF.

The chain uses TRBV18 and TRBJ2-7; tentative D call: TRBD1 (6 bases). This CDR3 region has 14 residues. V lost 2 bases and J lost 3, with 11 bases in between. From germline, CDR1 is KGHSH and CDR2 LQKENI. The CDR3 is CASSPSQGNYEQYF. CDR3 DNA sequence: TGTGCCAGCTCACCATCCCAGGGGAACTACGAGCAGTACTTC.

In this sample, this clone turned up once. J is TRBJ1-2 and V is TRBV6-5, with a possible D match to TRBD1 (5 bases). In germline, CDR1 is MNHEY, CDR2 SVGAGI. Trimming removed 6 bases at V and 6 bases at J, with 11 bases between. The CDR3 has 12 residues. In nucleotides, the CDR3 is TGTGCCAGCAGCGGGACTGCCAATGGCTACACCTTC. It specifies CASSGTANGYTF.

This clone was seen more than once but under ten times. J is TRBJ1-1 and V is TRBV9; TRBD1 matches 8 bases. J lost 4 bases, V lost 3 bases, and 5 bases had no gene match. The CDR3 loop spans 14 amino acids. The germline CDR1 and CDR2 sequences are SGDLS and YYNGEE. The CDR3, as DNA: TGTGCCAGCAGCGCCACAGGGGGGGGCACTGAAGCTTTCTTT. It encodes CASSATGGGTEAFF.

This clone was detected only once. The chain combines TRBV14 with TRBJ1-5; D remains ambiguous. V lost 4 bases, J lost 3 bases, and 7 bases lay in between. The V gene's germline CDR1 is SGHDN and CDR2 FVKESK. The CDR3 is 13 residues long. The CDR3 sequence: CASSRTANQPQHF. DNA for the CDR3: TGTGCCAGCAGCCGAACTGCCAATCAGCCCCAGCATTTT.

The V gene is TRBV30, the J gene TRBJ1-5; no clear D gene. Germline CDR1 reads GTSNPN; CDR2 reads SVGIG (reference sequence). This CDR3 region has 13 residues. V was trimmed by 1 base and J by 5 bases, leaving 9 bases between them. CDR3 sequence reads: CAWSASAYQPQHF. CDR3 DNA: TGTGCCTGGAGTGCGTCAGCGTATCAGCCCCAGCATTTT.

This clone was found once. The genes are TRBV18 and TRBJ2-5; TRBD1 might be the D (5 bases). Trimming removed 3 bases from V and 3 bases from J, with 23 bases in between. The CDR3 is made up of 18 amino acids. From germline, CDR1 is KGHSH and CDR2 LQKENI. CDR3 nucleotides: TGTGCCAGCTCACCCCTCGAGAGTTTTACAGGAAGGAAAGAGACCCAGTACTTC. Its protein product is CASSPLESFTGRKETQYF.

This chain uses TRBV5-1 with TRBJ2-7; 9 bases map to TRBD1. The CDR3 is made up of 13 amino acids. With 4 bases clipped from V and 3 bases from J, the junction kept 2 bases outside the gene matches. The V gene's germline CDR1 is SGHRS and CDR2 YFSETQ. CDR3: CASSRQGGYEQYF. CDR3 bases: TGCGCCAGCAGCCGACAGGGGGGCTACGAGCAGTACTTC.

CDR3 loop: CASSPGGKGYTF. The CDR3 DNA follows: TGTGCCAGCTCACCCGGGGGGAAAGGCTACACCTTC. The chain joins TRBV18 to TRBJ1-2, with D possibly matching TRBD1 (5 bases). The germline gives CDR1 KGHSH, CDR2 LQKENI. This CDR3 is 12 amino acids long. V was cut by 3 bases and J by 8 bases, with 10 bases left in between.

This chain links TRBV30 with TRBJ1-1, with no clear D. Per the germline V gene, CDR1 is GTSNPN and CDR2 is SVGIG (reference sequence). CDR3 length: 13 residues. Trimming left V 5 bases short and J 2 bases short, with 12 bases between. The CDR3 reads CAWDPEGNTEAFF. The CDR3 nucleotides are TGTGCCTGGGATCCCGAGGGTAACACTGAAGCTTTCTTT. Drawing the rest from reference TRBV30 and TRBJ1-1, the complete variable domain is SQTIHQWPATLVQPVGSPLSLECTVEGTSNPNLYWYRQAAGRGLQLLFYSVGIGQISSEVPQNLSASRPQDRQFILSSKKLLLSDSGFYLCAWDPEGNTEAFFGQGTRLTVV.

V usage is TRBV7-8 and J usage is TRBJ2-2, with TRBD2 identical over 8 bases. V trimming: 6 bases; J trimming: 4 bases; junction bases outside the gene matches: 10. The CDR3 covers 16 residues. The germline gives CDR1 SGHVS, CDR2 FQNEAQ. In nucleotides, the CDR3 is TGTGCCAGCAGGGAGGGGAGCGGGAGAGGCACCGGGGAGCTGTTTTTT. Translated: CASREGSGRGTGELFF.

The J gene is TRBJ2-2, the V gene TRBV2; D unclear. The germline V gene has CDR1 SNHLY and CDR2 FYNNEI. Trimming cost V 7 bases and J 4 bases, with 10 bases left between them. The CDR3 spans 13 residues. CDR3: CASTGESTGELFF. In nucleotides, the CDR3 is TGTGCCAGCACGGGTGAATCCACCGGGGAGCTGTTTTTT.

The chain joins TRBV5-4 to TRBJ2-3, with D possibly matching TRBD1 (5 bases). The CDR3 runs to 14 residues. V was clipped by 3 bases and J by 1 base, with 9 bases between them. Germline-derived CDR1 and CDR2 are SGHNT and YYREEE (reference sequence). CDR3 in DNA: TGTGCCAGCAGCTCGGGCAGGGGCACAGATACGCAGTATTTT. Amino acid sequence: CASSSGRGTDTQYF.

This chain uses TRBV9 with TRBJ2-3; 16 bases agree with TRBD2. The CDR3 runs 20 residues. Trimming took 1 base from V and 4 from J; bases not matched to a gene: 12. Germline V gives CDR1 SGDLS, CDR2 YYNGEE. The DNA for the CDR3 is TGTGCCAGCAGCGTAAGAGGGGGGACTAGCGGGAGGGCCTCCCCAGATACGCAGTATTTT. Translated, it gives CASSVRGGTSGRASPDTQYF.

V and J are TRBV7-2 and TRBJ1-6; 7 nucleotides agree with TRBD1. The germline CDR1 and CDR2 sequences are SGHTA and FQGNSA. The CDR3 has 17 residues. With V trimmed by 5 bases and J by 6 bases, 13 bases remained unmatched. CDR3 DNA: TGTGCCAGCAGCCCCCTCGGACTGGGACAGAGTAATTCACCCCTCCACTTT. It encodes CASSPLGLGQSNSPLHF.

In DNA form, the CDR3 reads TGTGCCAGTAGTATAGGGGGGGGCGCAGAGACCCAGTACTTC. Protein: CASSIGGGAETQYF. V usage is TRBV19 and J usage is TRBJ2-5, with TRBD2 as a possible D gene (7 bases). Deletions cut 1 base from V and 4 bases from J, with 10 bases between. The CDR3 is 14 residues long. Germline CDR1 reads LNHDA; CDR2 reads SQIVND (reference sequence).

The chain carries TRBV28 and TRBJ1-1; D perhaps matches TRBD1 (6 bases). V was cut by 3 bases and J by 5 bases, with 16 bases left in between. The CDR3 runs 15 residues. CDR1 is MDHEN, CDR2 SYDVKM, per germline. CDR3 coding DNA: TGTGCCAGCAGTTTGAGGGGCAGGGGTACAACTGAAGCTTTCTTT. This translates into CASSLRGRGTTEAFF.

This chain joins TRBV30 and TRBJ2-2, with D unclear. V shed 3 bases and J shed 1 base, with 12 bases lying between them. CDR3 length: 15 residues. The V gene's germline CDR1 is GTSNPN and CDR2 SVGIG (reference sequence). The CDR3 DNA follows: TGTGCCTGGAGAGTTACAGACAAGAACACCGGGGAGCTGTTTTTT. Translation gives CAWRVTDKNTGELFF.

The J gene is TRBJ1-2, the V gene TRBV19, with D tentatively TRBD1 (6 bases). The V and J ends lost 5 bases and 8 bases respectively, with 12 bases between them. This CDR3 has 12 amino acids. Germline V gives CDR1 LNHDA, CDR2 SQIVND (reference sequence). The CDR3: CASSPSQGGYTF. CDR3 in DNA: TGTGCCAGTAGTCCGAGCCAGGGGGGCTACACCTTC.

V usage is TRBV6-6 and J usage is TRBJ1-2; 8 bases align to TRBD1. Germline CDR1 is MNHNY and CDR2 is SVGAGI (reference sequence). Trimming took 4 bases from V and 4 from J; bases not matched to a gene: 11. This CDR3 has 16 residues. The CDR3 is CASSSVIAGGTYGYTF. The CDR3 DNA reads as TGTGCCAGCAGTTCAGTAATAGCAGGGGGCACCTATGGCTACACCTTC.

V is TRBV12-3 or TRBV12-4 and J is TRBJ2-5; 8 nucleotides match TRBD1. This CDR3 contains 13 residues. V dropped 6 bases and J dropped 5; count of bases not matched to a gene: 5. The CDR3 DNA follows: TGTGCCAGCAGCCTCAGGGGGCTTGAGACCCAGTACTTC. Its protein product is CASSLRGLETQYF.

This clone was detected a few times. The chain joins TRBV27 to TRBJ1-2; possibly TRBD1 for D (6 bases). Between the trimmed V and J ends, which lost 6 bases and 6 bases, there was a span of 23 bases. Germline CDR1 and CDR2: MNHEY and SMNVEV (reference sequence). This CDR3 region has 16 residues. The CDR3 protein is CASSPRGEGGYNGYTF. The CDR3 bases are TGTGCCAGCAGCCCCCGGGGGGAAGGGGGGTACAATGGCTACACCTTC.

The chain uses TRBV6-5 and TRBJ1-6, with 8 bases that match TRBD1. V shed 6 bases and J 6 bases; nucleotides not matched to a gene: 7. The germline CDR1 and CDR2 sequences are MNHEY and SVGAGI. The CDR3 covers 15 residues. DNA for the CDR3: TGTGCCAGCAGCCTCGGGACAGGCCTTAATTCACCCCTCCACTTT. Its translation: CASSLGTGLNSPLHF.